This entry lists 2 T cell receptor beta chains sequenced from one sample in a study of PD-1 blockade in classical Hodgkin lymphoma. Time point denoted: cycle 4 day 1 (C4D1), after 5 to 7 weeks of nivolumab. Relapse after autologous stem cell transplantation occurred in every patient, and brentuximab vedotin exposure varied. Clones were read by immunoSEQ multiplex PCR, and TCRdb kept only the in-frame ones, dropping some. The sample gives roughly 56,000 clones, 87% of which show up once; roughly 8.1% is in the top ten. This material consisted of peripheral blood mononuclear cells (PBMCs), taken before the fourth cycle of nivolumab. The receptors stem from a human donor with classical Hodgkin lymphoma.

This clone was counted only a few times. CDR3 amino acids: CASSPEGQTEAFF. Here the CDR3 DNA reads TGCGCCAGCAGCCCCGAGGGGCAGACTGAAGCTTTCTTT. The chain uses TRBV5-1 and TRBJ1-1; D possibly corresponds to TRBD1 (5 bases). The CDR3 has 13 amino acids. V dropped 4 bases and J dropped 5 bases, with 12 bases sitting between them. In germline, CDR1 is SGHRS, CDR2 YFSETQ. The full variable domain, rest sourced from reference TRBV5-1 and TRBJ1-1, is KAGVTQTPRYLIKTRGQQVTLSCSPISGHRSVSWYQQTPGQGLQFLFEYFSETQRNKGNFPGRFSGRQFSNSRSEMNVSTLELGDSALYLCASSPEGQTEAFFGQGTRLTVV.

The chain links TRBV7-9 to TRBJ1-2, with unresolved D. The CDR3 is made up of 14 amino acids. Germline V gene sequence: CDR1 SEHNR, CDR2 FQNEAQ (reference sequence). V lost 0 bases to trimming and J lost 3 bases, with 8 bases between them. CDR3 sequence (DNA): TGTGCCAGCAGCTTAGCGCGGACCTACTATGGCTACACCTTC. Translation gives CASSLARTYYGYTF.